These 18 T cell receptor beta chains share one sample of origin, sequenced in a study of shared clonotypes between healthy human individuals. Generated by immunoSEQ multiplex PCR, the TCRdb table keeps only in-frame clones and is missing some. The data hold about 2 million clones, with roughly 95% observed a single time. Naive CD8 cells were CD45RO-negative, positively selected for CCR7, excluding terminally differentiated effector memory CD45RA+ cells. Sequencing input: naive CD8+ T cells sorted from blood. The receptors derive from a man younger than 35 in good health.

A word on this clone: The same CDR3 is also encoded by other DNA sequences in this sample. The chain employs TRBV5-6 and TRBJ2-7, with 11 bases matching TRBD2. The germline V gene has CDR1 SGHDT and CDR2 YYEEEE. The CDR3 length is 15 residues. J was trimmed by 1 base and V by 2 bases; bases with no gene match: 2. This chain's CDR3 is CASSFGTSGSYEQYF. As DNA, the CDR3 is TGTGCCAGCAGCTTTGGGACTAGCGGATCCTACGAGCAGTACTTC.

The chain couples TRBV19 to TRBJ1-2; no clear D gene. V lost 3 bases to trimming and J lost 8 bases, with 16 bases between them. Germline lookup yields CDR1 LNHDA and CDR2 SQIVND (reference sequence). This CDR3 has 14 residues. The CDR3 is CASSMTLSMGGYTF. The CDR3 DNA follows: TGTGCCAGTAGTATGACCCTCTCCATGGGGGGCTACACCTTC. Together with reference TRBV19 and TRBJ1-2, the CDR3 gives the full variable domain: DGGITQSPKYLFRKEGQNVTLSCEQNLNHDAMYWYRQDPGQGLRLIYYSQIVNDFQKGDIAEGYSVSREKKESFPLTVTSAQKNPTAFYLCASSMTLSMGGYTFGSGTRLTVV.

CDR3 region: CASSLSHPAQPQHF. In DNA, the CDR3 is TGTGCCAGCAGTTTATCTCACCCGGCTCAGCCCCAGCATTTT. The chain carries TRBV27 and TRBJ1-5; D gene unclear. In germline, CDR1 is MNHEY, CDR2 SMNVEV (reference sequence). The CDR3 is made up of 14 amino acids. V was trimmed by 0 bases and J by 6 bases, leaving 9 bases between them.

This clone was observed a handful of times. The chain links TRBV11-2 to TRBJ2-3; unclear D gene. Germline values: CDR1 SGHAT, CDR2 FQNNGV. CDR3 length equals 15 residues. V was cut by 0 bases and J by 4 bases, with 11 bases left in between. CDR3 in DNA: TGTGCCAGCAGCTTAGATTTTTGGCCACCAGATACGCAGTATTTT. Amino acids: CASSLDFWPPDTQYF.

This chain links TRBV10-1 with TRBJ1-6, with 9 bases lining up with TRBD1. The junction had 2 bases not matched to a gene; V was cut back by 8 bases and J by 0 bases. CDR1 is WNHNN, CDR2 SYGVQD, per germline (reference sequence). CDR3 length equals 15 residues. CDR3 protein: CASWTGDSYNSPLHF. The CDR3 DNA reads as TGCGCCAGCTGGACAGGGGACTCCTATAATTCACCCCTCCACTTT.

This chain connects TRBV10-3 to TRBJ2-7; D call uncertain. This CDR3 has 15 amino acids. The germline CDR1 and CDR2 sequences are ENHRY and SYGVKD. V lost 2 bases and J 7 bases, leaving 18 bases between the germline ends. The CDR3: CAISEPGLREVEQYF. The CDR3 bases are TGTGCCATCAGTGAGCCCGGGCTCCGCGAAGTTGAGCAGTACTTC.

The CDR3 DNA reads as TGCGCCAGCAGCCGGGGACAGGGAGAGGGTAACAATGAGCAGTTCTTC. Amino acids: CASSRGQGEGNNEQFF. This chain uses TRBV4-3 with TRBJ2-1; TRBD1 matches at 9 bases. The CDR3 has 16 amino acids. The ends lost 4 bases at V and 5 bases at J; junction bases unmatched: 9. The germline V gene encodes CDR1 LGHNA and CDR2 YSLEER.

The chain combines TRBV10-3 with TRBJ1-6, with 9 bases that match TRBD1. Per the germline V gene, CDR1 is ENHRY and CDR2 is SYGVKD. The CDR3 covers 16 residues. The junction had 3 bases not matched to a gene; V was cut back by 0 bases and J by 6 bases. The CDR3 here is CAISESRDRANSPLHF. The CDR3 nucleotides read TGTGCCATCAGTGAGTCCCGGGACAGGGCTAATTCACCCCTCCACTTT.

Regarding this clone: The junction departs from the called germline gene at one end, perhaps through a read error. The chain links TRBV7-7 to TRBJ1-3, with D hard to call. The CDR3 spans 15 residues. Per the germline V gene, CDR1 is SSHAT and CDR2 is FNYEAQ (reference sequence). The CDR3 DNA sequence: TGTGCTAGCAGCCAAGGGCCGAGCTCTGGAAACACCATATATTTT. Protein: CASSQGPSSGNTIYF.

This chain's CDR3 is CASSSTGVLYEQYF. CDR3 DNA: TGTGCCAGCAGTTCGACCGGGGTTTTGTACGAGCAGTACTTC. The chain couples TRBV27 to TRBJ2-7; maybe TRBD2 (5 bases). V was shortened by 4 bases and J by 4 bases, with 14 bases between the two germline ends. The V gene's germline CDR1 is MNHEY and CDR2 SMNVEV (reference sequence). CDR3 length equals 14 residues.

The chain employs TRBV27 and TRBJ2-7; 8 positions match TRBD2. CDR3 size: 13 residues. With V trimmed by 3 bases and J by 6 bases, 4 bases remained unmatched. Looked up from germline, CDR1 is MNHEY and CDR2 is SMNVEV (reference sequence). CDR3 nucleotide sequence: TGTGCCAGCAGTTTTACGGGAGGGGTCGAGCAGTACTTC. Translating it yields CASSFTGGVEQYF.

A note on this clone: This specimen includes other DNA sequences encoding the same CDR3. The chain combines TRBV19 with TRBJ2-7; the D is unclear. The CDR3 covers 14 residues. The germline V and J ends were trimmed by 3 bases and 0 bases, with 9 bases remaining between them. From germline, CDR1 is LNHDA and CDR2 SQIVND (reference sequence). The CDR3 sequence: CASSIGTDSYEQYF. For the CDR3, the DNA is TGTGCCAGTAGTATCGGCACCGACTCCTACGAGCAGTACTTC.

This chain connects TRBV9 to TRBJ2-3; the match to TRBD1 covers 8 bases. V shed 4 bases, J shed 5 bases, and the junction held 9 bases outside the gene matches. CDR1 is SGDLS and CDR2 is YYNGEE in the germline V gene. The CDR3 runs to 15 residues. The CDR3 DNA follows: TGTGCCAGCAGCCCCCCGGGACAGGCTATAGATACGCAGTATTTT. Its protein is CASSPPGQAIDTQYF.

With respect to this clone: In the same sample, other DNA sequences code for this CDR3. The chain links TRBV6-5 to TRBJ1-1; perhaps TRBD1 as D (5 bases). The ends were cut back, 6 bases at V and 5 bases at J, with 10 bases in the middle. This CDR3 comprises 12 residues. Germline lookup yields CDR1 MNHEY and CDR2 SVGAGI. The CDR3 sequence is CASSTGGTEAFF. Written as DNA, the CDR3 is TGTGCCAGCAGCACGGGGGGAACTGAAGCTTTCTTT.

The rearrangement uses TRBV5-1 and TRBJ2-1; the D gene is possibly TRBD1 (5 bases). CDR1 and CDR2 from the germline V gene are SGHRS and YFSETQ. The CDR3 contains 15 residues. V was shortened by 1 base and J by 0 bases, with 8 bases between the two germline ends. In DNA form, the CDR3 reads TGCGCCAGCAGCTTGCAGGGCAGCTCCTACAATGAGCAGTTCTTC. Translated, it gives CASSLQGSSYNEQFF.

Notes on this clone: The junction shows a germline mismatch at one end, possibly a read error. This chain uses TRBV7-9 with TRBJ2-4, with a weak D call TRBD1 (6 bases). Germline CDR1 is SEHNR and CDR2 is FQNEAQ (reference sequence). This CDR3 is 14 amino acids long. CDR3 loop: CASSLPSGDGLGDF. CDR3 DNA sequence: TGTGCCAGCAGCTTACCTTCAGGGGACGGATTAGGGGACTTC.

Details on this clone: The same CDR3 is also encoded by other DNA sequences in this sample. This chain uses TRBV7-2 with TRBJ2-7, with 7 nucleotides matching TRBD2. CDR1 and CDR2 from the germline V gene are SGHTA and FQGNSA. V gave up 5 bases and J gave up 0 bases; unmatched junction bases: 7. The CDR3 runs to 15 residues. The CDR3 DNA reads TGTGCCAGCAGCCTGGCTAGCGGAACCTCCTACGAGCAGTACTTC. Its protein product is CASSLASGTSYEQYF. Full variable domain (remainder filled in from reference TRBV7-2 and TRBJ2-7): GAGVSQSPSNKVTEKGKDVELRCDPISGHTALYWYRQSLGQGLEFLIYFQGNSAPDKSGLPSDRFSAERTGGSVSTLTIQRTQQEDSAVYLCASSLASGTSYEQYFGPGTRLTVT.

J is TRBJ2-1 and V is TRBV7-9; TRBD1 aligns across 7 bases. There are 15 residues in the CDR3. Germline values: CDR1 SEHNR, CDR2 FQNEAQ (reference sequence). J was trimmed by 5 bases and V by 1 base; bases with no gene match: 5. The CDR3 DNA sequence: TGTGCCAGCAGCTTAGAGGGGACAGATAACAATGAGCAGTTCTTC. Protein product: CASSLEGTDNNEQFF.